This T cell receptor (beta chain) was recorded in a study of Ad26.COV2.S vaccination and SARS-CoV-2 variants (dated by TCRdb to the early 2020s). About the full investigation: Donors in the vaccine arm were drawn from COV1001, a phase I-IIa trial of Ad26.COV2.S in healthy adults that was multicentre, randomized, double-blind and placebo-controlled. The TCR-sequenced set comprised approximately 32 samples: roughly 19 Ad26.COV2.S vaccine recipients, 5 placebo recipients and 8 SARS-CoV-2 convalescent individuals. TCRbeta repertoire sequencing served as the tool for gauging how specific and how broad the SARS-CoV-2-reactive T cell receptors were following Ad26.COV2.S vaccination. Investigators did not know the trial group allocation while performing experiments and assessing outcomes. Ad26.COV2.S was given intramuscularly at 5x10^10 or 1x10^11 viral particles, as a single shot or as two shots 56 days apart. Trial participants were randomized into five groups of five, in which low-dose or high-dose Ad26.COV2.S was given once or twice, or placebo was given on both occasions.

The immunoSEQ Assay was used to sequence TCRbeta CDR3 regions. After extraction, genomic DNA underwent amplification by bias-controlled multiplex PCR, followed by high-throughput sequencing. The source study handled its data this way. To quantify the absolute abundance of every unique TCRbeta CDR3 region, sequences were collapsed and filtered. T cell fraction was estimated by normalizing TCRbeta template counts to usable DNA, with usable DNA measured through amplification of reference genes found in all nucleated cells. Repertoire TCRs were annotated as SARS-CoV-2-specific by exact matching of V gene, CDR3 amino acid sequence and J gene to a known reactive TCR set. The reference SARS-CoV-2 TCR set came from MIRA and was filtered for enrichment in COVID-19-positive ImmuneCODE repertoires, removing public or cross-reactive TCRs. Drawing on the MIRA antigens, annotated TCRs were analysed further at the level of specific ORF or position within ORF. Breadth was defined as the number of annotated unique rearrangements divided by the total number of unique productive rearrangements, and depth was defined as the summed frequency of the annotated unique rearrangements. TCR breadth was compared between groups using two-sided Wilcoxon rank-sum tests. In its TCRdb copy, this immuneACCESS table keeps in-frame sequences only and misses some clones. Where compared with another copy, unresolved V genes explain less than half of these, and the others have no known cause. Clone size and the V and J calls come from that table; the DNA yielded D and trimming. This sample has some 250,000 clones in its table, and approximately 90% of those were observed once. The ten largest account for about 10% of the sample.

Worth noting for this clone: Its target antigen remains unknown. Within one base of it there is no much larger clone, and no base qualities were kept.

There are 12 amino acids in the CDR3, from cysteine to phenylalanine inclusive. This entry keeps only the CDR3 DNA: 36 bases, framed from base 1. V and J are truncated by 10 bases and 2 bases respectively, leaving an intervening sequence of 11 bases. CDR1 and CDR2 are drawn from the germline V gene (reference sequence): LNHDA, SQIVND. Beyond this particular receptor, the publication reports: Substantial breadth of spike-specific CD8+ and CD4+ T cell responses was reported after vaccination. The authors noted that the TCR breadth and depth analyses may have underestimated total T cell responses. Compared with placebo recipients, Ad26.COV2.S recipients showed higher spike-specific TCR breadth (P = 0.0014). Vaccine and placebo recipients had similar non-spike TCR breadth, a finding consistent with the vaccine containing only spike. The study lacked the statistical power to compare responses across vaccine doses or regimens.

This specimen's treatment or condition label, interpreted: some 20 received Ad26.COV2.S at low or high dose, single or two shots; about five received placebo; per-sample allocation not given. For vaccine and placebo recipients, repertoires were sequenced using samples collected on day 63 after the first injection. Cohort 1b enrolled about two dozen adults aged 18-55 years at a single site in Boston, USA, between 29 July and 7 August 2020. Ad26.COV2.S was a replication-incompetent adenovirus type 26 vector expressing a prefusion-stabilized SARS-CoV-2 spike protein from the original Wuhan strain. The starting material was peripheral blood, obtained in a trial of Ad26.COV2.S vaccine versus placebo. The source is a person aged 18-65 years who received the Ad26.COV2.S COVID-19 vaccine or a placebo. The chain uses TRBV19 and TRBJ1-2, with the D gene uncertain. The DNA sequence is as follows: TGTGCCACCCTGTTGCAGAACTATGGCTACACCTTC. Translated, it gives CATLLQNYGYTF.